The next 9 T cell receptor beta chains were all read from a single sample in a study of shared clonotypes between healthy human individuals. Naivety among CD8 cells was defined by CD45RO negativity and positive CCR7 selection, thereby excluding terminally differentiated effector memory CD45RA+ cells. Measured with immunoSEQ multiplex PCR; TCRdb has only the in-frame clones, and not every one. The sample holds around 2,000,000 clones; approximately 94% are singletons and the top ten take roughly 1%. The sequenced sample consisted of naive CD8+ T cells sorted from blood. These receptors were taken from a man younger than 30 in good health.

J is TRBJ2-2 and V is TRBV7-8, with 9 nucleotides matching TRBD1. J lost 6 bases, V lost 5 bases, and 7 bases had no gene match. The CDR3 runs 15 residues. CDR1 and CDR2 (germline): SGHVS, FQNEAQ. The CDR3 bases are TGTGCCAGCAGCGGACAGGGGATAAACGCCGGGGAGCTGTTTTTT. It codes for CASSGQGINAGELFF.

The chain joins TRBV9 to TRBJ2-1; D is undetermined. The germline gives CDR1 SGDLS, CDR2 YYNGEE. Trimming took 4 bases from V and 3 from J, leaving 11 bases between them. The CDR3 loop spans 14 amino acids. The DNA for the CDR3 is TGTGCCAGCAGCATCGACCCCCACTACAATGAGCAGTTCTTC. Translated: CASSIDPHYNEQFF.

The rearrangement joins TRBV11-3 to TRBJ2-1; possible D gene TRBD1, 5 bases. Germline CDR1 is SGHNT and CDR2 is YENEEA. CDR3 size: 16 residues. V was shortened by 0 bases and J by 2 bases, with 11 bases between the two germline ends. Here the CDR3 reads CASSLEVGQPYNEQFF. The CDR3 region has the DNA TGTGCCAGCAGCTTAGAAGTAGGACAACCCTACAATGAGCAGTTCTTC.

V and J are TRBV21-1 and TRBJ2-7; no check of the table's D call, TRBD2, against the DNA was made. TRBV21-1 counts as a pseudogene. The CDR3 has 17 residues. The CDR3 sequence: CASSKEGTSGNSYEQYF. The CDR3 nucleotides read TGTGCCAGCAGCAAAGAAGGTACTAGCGGGAATTCCTACGAGCAGTACTTC.

The chain recombines TRBV28 with TRBJ2-4; the D gene is possibly TRBD2 (5 bases). V was trimmed by 6 bases and J by 4 bases, leaving 7 bases between them. The CDR3 sequence is 12 residues long. In germline, CDR1 is MDHEN, CDR2 SYDVKM. The CDR3: CASSGEKNIQYF. CDR3 in DNA: TGTGCCAGCAGCGGGGAAAAAAACATTCAGTACTTC.

The chain combines TRBV2 with TRBJ2-3; 10 bases match TRBD2. Unmatched junction bases numbered 6, after V lost 5 bases and J lost 4 bases. CDR3 length: 15 residues. The V gene's germline CDR1 is SNHLY and CDR2 FYNNEI. In DNA form, the CDR3 reads TGTGCCAGCAGTAGGAGCGGGGGGGTGGCAGATACGCAGTATTTT. Protein: CASSRSGGVADTQYF.

In this sample, this clone turned up a few times. The sample contains more than one DNA sequence encoding this CDR3. The rearrangement links TRBV6-5 to TRBJ1-1; D perhaps matches TRBD1 (5 bases). V was pared by 0 bases and J by 3 bases, with 8 bases between. Germline CDR1 MNHEY, CDR2 SVGAGI. The CDR3 runs to 14 residues. CDR3 nucleotide sequence: TGTGCCAGCAGTTACTCGGAGGGGTACACTGAAGCTTTCTTT. Protein sequence: CASSYSEGYTEAFF.

The CDR3 reads CASSLTGSHVEDEQFF. The CDR3 DNA is TGTGCCAGCAGCTTAACAGGATCCCACGTTGAGGATGAGCAGTTCTTC. The rearrangement joins TRBV5-6 to TRBJ2-1; D possibly corresponds to TRBD1 (5 bases). The V and J ends lost 2 bases and 8 bases respectively, with 20 bases between them. Germline CDR1 is SGHDT and CDR2 is YYEEEE. This CDR3 contains 16 residues.

This clone was seen once. The V and J genes are TRBV13 and TRBJ2-7; perhaps TRBD1 as D (6 bases). V gave up 8 bases and J gave up 0 bases, with 11 bases separating them. There are 13 residues in the CDR3. Germline CDR1 reads PRHDT; CDR2 reads FYEKMQ (reference sequence). The CDR3 sequence: CASSDSSSYEQYF. For the CDR3, the DNA is TGTGCCAGCTCGGACAGTAGCTCCTACGAGCAGTACTTC.